Listed here is a single T cell receptor beta chain. Its antigen is undetermined. From 5'RACE with constant-segment primers came TCR alpha and TCR beta cDNA libraries that carried sample barcodes and UMIs. A single record per CDR3 protein comes from TCRdb applying MiXCR to the 5' RACE reads. This sample carries 250,000 to 300,000 distinct CDR3 sequences, less than 9.5% of them seen once, and the ten largest clones take around a fifth. The sample belongs to a study of T-cell memory formation after mild COVID-19. Points from the study as a whole: Pre-infection memory harbored some responding clones, suggesting cross-reactive memory joined.

Germline V gene sequence: CDR1 DFQATT, CDR2 SNEGSKA (reference sequence). The CDR3 extends over 13 amino acids. The V end was cut by 3 bases, the J end by 7 bases, with 12 bases between. This sequence originates from a man aged 18-30 years who had mild COVID-19 (a few samples of this study predate the infection). Cell type and time point are not known. The sample taken for sequencing was PBMCs or a T cell subset sorted from them (not recorded which). V is TRBV20-1 and J is TRBJ1-4; D uncertain. CDR3 amino acids: CSASGTVSEKLFF. CDR3 nucleotide sequence: TGCAGTGCTAGTGGAACAGTTAGTGAAAAACTGTTTTTT.